This is a list of T cell receptor beta chains from one sample in a study of identical twins. MiXCR, run by TCRdb on the 5' RACE reads, gives a single entry per CDR3 protein. The table lists about 500,000 distinct CDR3 sequences, around 15% of them singletons, with approximately 0.98% in the top ten. The same specimen was also included in a second study, on yellow fever vaccine responses in identical twins.

The sequencing sample was made of CD4+ T cells sorted from blood. Every receptor here comes from a woman under 30 in good health. Both conserved end residues are part of each CDR3. A D gene is named only where the DNA matches it firmly. Expanded clones are given a class, and other clones once, few, many or no size at all.

d_gene: -; abundance: once; j_gene: TRBJ2-3; v_gene: TRBV27; CDR3nt: TGTGCCAGCAGTTTAGGATATACGCAGTATTTT; CDR3aa: CASSLGYTQYF
d_gene: TRBD1; abundance: -; j_gene: TRBJ2-7; v_gene: TRBV7-2; CDR3nt: TGTGCCAGCAGTCCTTCCTGGGGACAGGAGTGGGAGCAGTACTTC; CDR3aa: CASSPSWGQEWEQYF
d_gene: -; abundance: -; j_gene: TRBJ2-1; v_gene: TRBV15; CDR3nt: TGTGCCACCAGCAGAGTTGTTGGATACAATGAGCAGTTCTTC; CDR3aa: CATSRVVGYNEQFF
d_gene: TRBD1; abundance: -; j_gene: TRBJ2-7; v_gene: TRBV6-1; CDR3nt: TGTGCCAGCAGGGGCTCCGACAGGGGGCAGATCTACGAGCAGTACTTC; CDR3aa: CASRGSDRGQIYEQYF
d_gene: TRBD2; abundance: -; j_gene: TRBJ2-6; v_gene: TRBV5-1; CDR3nt: TGCGCCAGCAGCTTACTATCGGGGGGTCGCTCTGGGGCCAACGTCCTGACTTTC; CDR3aa: CASSLLSGGRSGANVLTF
d_gene: TRBD2; abundance: few; j_gene: TRBJ2-5; v_gene: TRBV11-2; CDR3nt: TGTGCCAGCAGCCTGACTAGCGGGGGGGCTGAGACCCAGTACTTC; CDR3aa: CASSLTSGGAETQYF
d_gene: -; abundance: -; j_gene: TRBJ2-7; v_gene: TRBV2; CDR3nt: TGTGCCAGTTCCCACTCCTTGGAGCAGTACTTC; CDR3aa: CASSHSLEQYF
d_gene: -; abundance: -; j_gene: TRBJ2-3; v_gene: TRBV7-9; CDR3nt: TGTGCCAGCAGCTCCCCCGCAGATACGCAGTATTTT; CDR3aa: CASSSPADTQYF
d_gene: TRBD1; abundance: -; j_gene: TRBJ1-2; v_gene: TRBV6-5; CDR3nt: TGTGCCAGCAGTTACTCCCCTACAGGGGCCTATGGCTACACCTTC; CDR3aa: CASSYSPTGAYGYTF
d_gene: -; abundance: many; j_gene: TRBJ2-1; v_gene: TRBV18; CDR3nt: TGTGCCAGCTCACCTACAGCGAGCTCCTACAATGAGCAGTTCTTC; CDR3aa: CASSPTASSYNEQFF
d_gene: -; abundance: -; j_gene: TRBJ2-2; v_gene: TRBV5-1; CDR3nt: TGCGCCAGCAGCTTCTTAGTGGGAGATCCCGGGGAGCTGTTTTTT; CDR3aa: CASSFLVGDPGELFF
d_gene: -; abundance: few; j_gene: TRBJ2-3; v_gene: TRBV20-1; CDR3nt: TGCAGTGCTAGATGGCTTTTGGCCACAGATACGCAGTATTTT; CDR3aa: CSARWLLATDTQYF
d_gene: TRBD1; abundance: few; j_gene: TRBJ2-2; v_gene: TRBV5-1; CDR3nt: TGCGCCAGCAGCCGGACTACAGGGGGCGCTCGCACCGGGGAGCTGTTTTTT; CDR3aa: CASSRTTGGARTGELFF
d_gene: TRBD2; abundance: -; j_gene: TRBJ2-4; v_gene: TRBV7-2; CDR3nt: TGTGCCAGCAGACCAGCGGGGGGGCCGTACATTCAGTACTTC; CDR3aa: CASRPAGGPYIQYF
d_gene: -; abundance: -; j_gene: TRBJ2-7; v_gene: TRBV27; CDR3nt: TGTGCCAGCAGTTTAAATGGGTGGCAGGGCGACGAGCAGTACTTC; CDR3aa: CASSLNGWQGDEQYF
d_gene: TRBD1; abundance: -; j_gene: TRBJ2-7; v_gene: TRBV5-1; CDR3nt: TGCGCCAGCAGCTTGACGACAGGGGATGGCGAGCAGTACTTC; CDR3aa: CASSLTTGDGEQYF
d_gene: -; abundance: few; j_gene: TRBJ2-1; v_gene: TRBV11-1; CDR3nt: TGTGCCAGCAGCTTGACGGGTACCCATGAGCAGTTCTTC; CDR3aa: CASSLTGTHEQFF